This T cell receptor (beta chain) was profiled in a study of control samples from healthy donors and cancer patients. The junction had 5 bases not matched to a gene; V was cut back by 8 bases and J by 2 bases. CDR1 is MDHEN, CDR2 SYDVKM, per germline. CDR3 size: 14 residues. Generated by immunoSEQ multiplex PCR, the TCRdb table keeps only in-frame clones and is missing some. The table shows around 150,000 clones, with 96% occurring only once. This clonotype originated in a woman in her twenties or thirties in good health. The rearrangement links TRBV28 to TRBJ2-7, with 11 bases that match TRBD2. Sample: blood. Here the CDR3 reads CASRPSGRTYEQYF. CDR3 DNA sequence: TGTGCCAGCCGGCCTAGCGGGAGGACCTACGAGCAGTACTTC.